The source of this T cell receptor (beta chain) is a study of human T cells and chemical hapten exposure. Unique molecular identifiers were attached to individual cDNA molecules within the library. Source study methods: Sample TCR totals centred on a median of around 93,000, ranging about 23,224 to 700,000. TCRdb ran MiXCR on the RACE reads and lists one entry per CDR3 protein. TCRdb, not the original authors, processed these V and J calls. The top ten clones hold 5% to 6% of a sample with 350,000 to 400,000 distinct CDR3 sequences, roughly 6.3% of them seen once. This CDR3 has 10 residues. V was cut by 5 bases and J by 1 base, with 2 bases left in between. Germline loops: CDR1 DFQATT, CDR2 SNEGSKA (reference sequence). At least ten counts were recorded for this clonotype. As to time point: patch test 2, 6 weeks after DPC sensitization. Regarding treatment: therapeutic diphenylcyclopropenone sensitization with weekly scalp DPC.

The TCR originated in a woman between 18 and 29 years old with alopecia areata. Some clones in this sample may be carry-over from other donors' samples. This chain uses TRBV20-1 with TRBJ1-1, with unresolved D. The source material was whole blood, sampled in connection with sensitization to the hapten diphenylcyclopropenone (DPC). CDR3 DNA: TGCAGTGCTTGGAACACTGAAGCTTTCTTT. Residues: CSAWNTEAFF.